Below, 15 T cell receptor beta chains from the same sample are listed, as sequenced in a study of T cell repertoires in cytomegalovirus infection. TCRdb analysed the reads with MiXCR anew, one entry per CDR3 protein. Among 120,000 to 150,000 distinct CDR3 sequences listed, 5% to 6.5% were seen once. Material: PBMCs. The receptor set was obtained from a human donor in good health (CMV status not recorded). Some clones in this sample may be carry-over from other donors' samples.

This clonotype was counted many times. The chain carries TRBV7-2 and TRBJ2-7, with 11 nucleotides matching TRBD2. V trimming: 3 bases; J trimming: 2 bases; junction bases outside the gene matches: 3. This CDR3 is 15 amino acids long. Germline CDR1 SGHTA, CDR2 FQGNSA. CDR3 nucleotide sequence: TGTGCCAGCAGCTTGGCGACTAGCGGGGCCTACGAGCAGTACTTC. It translates to CASSLATSGAYEQYF.

The table lists this clonotype with many counts. The gene calls are TRBV23-1 and TRBJ2-2, with a possible D match to TRBD2 (5 bases). TRBV23-1 is treated as an ORF (open reading frame) with a function not yet certain. V shed 0 bases and J shed 2 bases, with 19 bases lying between them. The CDR3 contains 19 residues. Here the CDR3 DNA reads TGCGCCAGCAGTCAATCGAACCTCTCACTAGTGATCAACACCGGGGAGCTGTTTTTT. Its protein product is CASSQSNLSLVINTGELFF.

This clonotype has at least ten counts. This chain uses TRBV6-1 with TRBJ2-5; 8 nucleotides match TRBD1. Per germline, CDR1 MNHNS and CDR2 SASEGT. The CDR3 has 15 residues. V was clipped by 5 bases and J by 5 bases; unmatched bases: 10. The CDR3 here is CASSSGQGQRETQYF. The CDR3 bases are TGTGCCAGCAGTTCAGGACAGGGACAGCGGGAGACCCAGTACTTC.

This clonotype was counted ten times or more. CDR3 in amino acids: CASSLFGGPSYEQYF. The CDR3 region has the DNA TGTGCCAGCAGCTTATTTGGGGGCCCTTCCTACGAGCAGTACTTC. V gene TRBV7-2 combines with J gene TRBJ2-7; TRBD1 might be the D (6 bases). Trimming shortened V by 2 bases and J by 1 base, and 12 bases separated the two germline ends. Germline assignment: CDR1 SGHTA and CDR2 FQGNSA. This CDR3 is 15 amino acids long.

This sequence joins TRBV20-1 and TRBJ2-2; possible D gene TRBD2, 7 bases. Germline lookup yields CDR1 DFQATT and CDR2 SNEGSKA (reference sequence). V was shortened by 6 bases and J by 5 bases, with 22 bases between the two germline ends. This CDR3 is built from 16 residues. The CDR3 here is CSAPRRGARGTGELFF. In nucleotides, the CDR3 is TGCAGTGCCCCTCGACGGGGGGCGCGGGGAACCGGGGAGCTGTTTTTT.

Points on this clonotype: Just one base apart from a much larger clone, this may be a read error. The V call is TRBV29-1, the J call TRBJ2-5; D gene ambiguous. V was shortened by 8 bases and J by 4 bases, with 11 bases between the two germline ends. The CDR3 runs to 11 residues. Germline CDR1 SQVTM, CDR2 ANQGSEA. The CDR3 is CSTQSGETQYF. Here the CDR3 DNA reads TGCAGCACCCAGAGTGGAGAGACCCAGTACTTC.

The chain has TRBV15 and TRBJ1-5, with D possibly matching TRBD1 (5 bases). The V end lost 0 bases, the J end lost 5 bases, and 11 bases lay between the germline ends. The CDR3 extends over 15 amino acids. The germline V gene has CDR1 LNHNV and CDR2 YYDKDF (reference sequence). The CDR3 reads CATSRDGQGHQPQHF. In DNA, the CDR3 is TGTGCCACCAGCAGAGATGGGCAGGGCCATCAGCCCCAGCATTTT.

This clonotype was seen ten or more times. This chain joins TRBV5-5 and TRBJ1-3; no firm D call. The CDR3 has 15 amino acids. CDR1 SGHKS and CDR2 YYEKEE come from the germline V gene (reference sequence). V lost 0 bases and J lost 0, with 7 bases in between. CDR3 sequence: CASSLDAFSGNTIYF. In nucleotides, the CDR3 is TGTGCCAGCAGCTTGGACGCCTTCTCTGGAAACACCATATATTTT. Supplemented by reference TRBV5-5 and TRBJ1-3, the full variable domain reads DAGVTQSPTHLIKTRGQQVTLRCSPISGHKSVSWYQQVLGQGPQFIFQYYEKEERGRGNFPDRFSARQFPNYSSELNVNALLLGDSALYLCASSLDAFSGNTIYFGEGSWLTVV.

The CDR3, as DNA: TGCAGCGTTGCTCTGGGCTCCTATAATTCACCCCTCCACTTT. Protein product: CSVALGSYNSPLHF. The rearrangement links TRBV29-1 to TRBJ1-6; D uncertain. This CDR3 comprises 14 residues. With 4 bases removed from V and 0 bases from J, the gap between germline ends came to 7 bases. Germline V gives CDR1 SQVTM, CDR2 ANQGSEA.

This clonotype came up many times. In DNA form, the CDR3 reads TGTGCCAGCAGCTCCACCTCCTTCCCGGACGGATTCTCTGGGGCCAACGTCCTGACTTTC. Its translation: CASSSTSFPDGFSGANVLTF. The chain joins TRBV7-2 to TRBJ2-6, with D uncertain. CDR3 length: 20 residues. The V end was cut by 4 bases, the J end by 0 bases, with 22 bases between. Germline CDR1 is SGHTA and CDR2 is FQGNSA.

This clonotype appeared many times. This chain joins TRBV6-2 or TRBV6-3 and TRBJ2-1, with D perhaps matching TRBD1 or TRBD2 (5 bases each). Trimming removed 6 bases at V and 0 bases at J, with 9 bases between. The CDR3 is 14 residues long. Germline loops: CDR1 MNHEY, CDR2 SVGEGT. The DNA of the CDR3 is TGTGCCAGCAGCGGGACCCGCTCCTACAATGAGCAGTTCTTC. Protein: CASSGTRSYNEQFF.

This clonotype was seen repeatedly, ten times or more. V and J are TRBV11-2 and TRBJ2-7, with TRBD1 matching over 8 bases. This CDR3 contains 14 residues. The trim removed 2 bases at V and 1 base at J, leaving 1 base unmatched. Germline loops: CDR1 SGHAT, CDR2 FQNNGV. CDR3 bases: TGTGCCAGCAGCTTATACAGGGGGTCCTACGAGCAGTACTTC. This gives the protein CASSLYRGSYEQYF.

As for this clonotype: This may arise from a read error, as a much more abundant clone is one base away. The CDR3 sequence is CASSPTASSYNSPPHF. The CDR3 DNA reads as TGTGCCAGCTCACCTACAGCTAGCTCCTATAATTCACCCCCCCACTTT. The rearrangement uses TRBV18 and TRBJ1-6; D ambiguous. This CDR3 region has 16 residues. Germline-derived CDR1 and CDR2 are KGHSH and LQKENI.

The sample holds a few counts of this clonotype. The CDR3 DNA reads TGTGCCACCAGCAGAGATTATGGAACGAGCTCCTACAATGAGCAGTTCTTC. It is translated as CATSRDYGTSSYNEQFF. This sequence joins TRBV15 and TRBJ2-1; D ambiguous. The V gene's germline CDR1 is LNHNV and CDR2 YYDKDF (reference sequence). CDR3 size: 17 residues. Trimming took off 0 bases at V and 0 bases at J, with 12 bases between the two ends. Full variable domain (remainder filled in from reference TRBV15 and TRBJ2-1): DAMVIQNPRYQVTQFGKPVTLSCSQTLNHNVMYWYQQKSSQAPKLLFHYYDKDFNNEADTPDNFQSRRPNTSFCFLDIRSPGLGDTAMYLCATSRDYGTSSYNEQFFGPGTRLTVL.

The chain carries TRBV5-6 and TRBJ2-7; perhaps TRBD1 as D (5 bases). CDR1 SGHDT and CDR2 YYEEEE come from the germline V gene. V was shortened by 3 bases and J by 0 bases, with 10 bases between the two germline ends. The CDR3 extends over 14 amino acids. CDR3 in DNA: TGTGCCAGCAGCTGGAGACAGAGCTCCTACGAGCAGTACTTC. The encoded protein is CASSWRQSSYEQYF.